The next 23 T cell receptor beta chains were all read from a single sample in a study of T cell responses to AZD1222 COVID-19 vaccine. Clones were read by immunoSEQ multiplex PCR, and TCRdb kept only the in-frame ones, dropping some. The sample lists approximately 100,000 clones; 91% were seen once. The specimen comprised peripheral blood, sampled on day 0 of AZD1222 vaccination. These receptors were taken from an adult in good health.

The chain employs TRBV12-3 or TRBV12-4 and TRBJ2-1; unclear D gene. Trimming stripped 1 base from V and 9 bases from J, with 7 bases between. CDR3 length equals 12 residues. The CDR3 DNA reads TGTGCCAGCAGTTTAGAACACTCTGAGCAGTTCTTC. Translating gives CASSLEHSEQFF.

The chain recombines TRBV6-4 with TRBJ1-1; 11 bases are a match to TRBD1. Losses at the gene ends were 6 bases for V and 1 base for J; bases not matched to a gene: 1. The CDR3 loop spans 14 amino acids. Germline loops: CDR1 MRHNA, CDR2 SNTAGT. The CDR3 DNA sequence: TGTGCCAGCAGAGGACAGGGGGCGAACACTGAAGCTTTCTTT. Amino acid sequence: CASRGQGANTEAFF.

The CDR3 region has the DNA TGTGCCAGCAGTTCAGGATCACCTTATGGCTACACCTTC. Amino acids: CASSSGSPYGYTF. The chain employs TRBV6-5 and TRBJ1-2; no firm D call. The V end was cut by 4 bases, the J end by 5 bases, with 11 bases between. Germline V gene lookup returns CDR1 MNHEY and CDR2 SVGAGI. This CDR3 has 13 residues.

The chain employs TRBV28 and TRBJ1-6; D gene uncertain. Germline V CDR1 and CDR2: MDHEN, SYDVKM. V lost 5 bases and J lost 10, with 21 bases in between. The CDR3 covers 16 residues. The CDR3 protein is CASSSPPPAVGSPLHF. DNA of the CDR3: TGTGCCAGCAGTAGCCCCCCCCCTGCGGTAGGATCACCCCTCCACTTT.

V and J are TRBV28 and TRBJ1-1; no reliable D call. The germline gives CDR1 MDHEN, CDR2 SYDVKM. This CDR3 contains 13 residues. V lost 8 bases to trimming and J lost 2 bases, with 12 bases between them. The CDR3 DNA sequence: TGTGCCAGCGGTACGAGTTTTAACACTGAAGCTTTCTTT. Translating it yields CASGTSFNTEAFF.

CDR3 sequence reads: CASAGGSSYEQYF. CDR3 nucleotide sequence: TGTGCCAGCGCTGGGGGGAGCTCCTACGAGCAGTACTTC. The V gene is TRBV7-9, the J gene TRBJ2-7; perhaps TRBD2 as D (6 bases). The CDR3 length is 13 residues. V was trimmed by 8 bases and J by 0 bases, leaving 11 bases between them. Germline V gene sequence: CDR1 SEHNR, CDR2 FQNEAQ (reference sequence).

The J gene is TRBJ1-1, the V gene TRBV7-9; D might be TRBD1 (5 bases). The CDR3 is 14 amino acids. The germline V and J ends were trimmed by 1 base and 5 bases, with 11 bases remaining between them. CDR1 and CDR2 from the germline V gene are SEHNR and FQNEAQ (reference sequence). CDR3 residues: CASSLGGLRTEAFF. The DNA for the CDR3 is TGTGCCAGCAGCTTAGGGGGGTTAAGAACTGAAGCTTTCTTT.

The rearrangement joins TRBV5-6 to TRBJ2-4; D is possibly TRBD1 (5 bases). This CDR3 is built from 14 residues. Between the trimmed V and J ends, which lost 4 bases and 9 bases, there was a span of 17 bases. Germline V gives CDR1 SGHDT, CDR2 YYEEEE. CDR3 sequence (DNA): TGTGCCAGCAGCCCCCAGGGCCCTGTGGGCATTCAGTACTTC. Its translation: CASSPQGPVGIQYF.

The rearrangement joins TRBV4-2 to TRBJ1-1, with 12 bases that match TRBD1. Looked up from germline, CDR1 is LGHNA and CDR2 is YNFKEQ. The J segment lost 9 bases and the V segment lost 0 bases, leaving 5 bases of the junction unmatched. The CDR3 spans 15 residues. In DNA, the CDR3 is TGTGCCAGCAGCCAAGAAGGGGACAGGGGGCGTCAAGCTTTCTTT. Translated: CASSQEGDRGRQAFF.

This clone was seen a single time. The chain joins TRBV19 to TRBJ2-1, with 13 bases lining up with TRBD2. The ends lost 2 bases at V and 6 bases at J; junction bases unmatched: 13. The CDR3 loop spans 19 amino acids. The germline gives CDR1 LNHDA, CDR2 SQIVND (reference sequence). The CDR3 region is CASSIRLRRTSGGRNEQFF. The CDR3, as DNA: TGTGCCAGTAGTATACGCCTAAGAAGGACTAGCGGGGGTCGCAATGAGCAGTTCTTC.

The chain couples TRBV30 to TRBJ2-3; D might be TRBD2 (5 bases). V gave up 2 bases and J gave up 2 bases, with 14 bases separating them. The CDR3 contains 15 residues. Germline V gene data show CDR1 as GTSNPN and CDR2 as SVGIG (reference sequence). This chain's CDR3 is CAWSTPLGSTDTQYF. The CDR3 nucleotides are TGTGCCTGGAGTACACCACTAGGATCCACAGATACGCAGTATTTT.

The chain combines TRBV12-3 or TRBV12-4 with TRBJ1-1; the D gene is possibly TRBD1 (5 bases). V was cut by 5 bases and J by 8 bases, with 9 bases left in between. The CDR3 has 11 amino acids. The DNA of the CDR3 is TGTGCCAGCAGTGACAGAGGGGAAGCTTTCTTT. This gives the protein CASSDRGEAFF.

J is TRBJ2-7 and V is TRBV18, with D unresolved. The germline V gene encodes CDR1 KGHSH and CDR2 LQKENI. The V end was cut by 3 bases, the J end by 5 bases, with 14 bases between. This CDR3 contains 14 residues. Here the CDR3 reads CASSPLTLENEQYF. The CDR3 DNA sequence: TGTGCCAGCTCACCCTTGACCCTCGAAAACGAGCAGTACTTC. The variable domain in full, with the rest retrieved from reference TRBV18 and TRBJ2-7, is NAGVMQNPRHLVRRRGQEARLRCSPMKGHSHVYWYRQLPEEGLKFMVYLQKENIIDESGMPKERFSAEFPKEGPSILRIQQVVRGDSAAYFCASSPLTLENEQYFGPGTRLTVT.

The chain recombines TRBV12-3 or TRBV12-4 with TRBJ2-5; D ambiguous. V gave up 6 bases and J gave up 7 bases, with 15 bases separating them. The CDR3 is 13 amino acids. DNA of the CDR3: TGTGCCAGCAGGGGTCCGGGCGTCGGGACCCAGTACTTC. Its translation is CASRGPGVGTQYF.

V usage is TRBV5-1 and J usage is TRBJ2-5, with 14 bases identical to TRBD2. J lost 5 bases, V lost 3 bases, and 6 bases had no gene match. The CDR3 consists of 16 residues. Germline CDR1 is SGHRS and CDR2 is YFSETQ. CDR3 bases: TGCGCCAGCAGCTCCGGGACTAGCGGGGGTAGGGAGACCCAGTACTTC. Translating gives CASSSGTSGGRETQYF.

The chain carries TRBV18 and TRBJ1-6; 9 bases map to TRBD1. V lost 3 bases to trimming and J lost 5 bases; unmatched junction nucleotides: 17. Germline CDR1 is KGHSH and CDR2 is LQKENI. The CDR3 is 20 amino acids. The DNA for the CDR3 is TGTGCCAGCTCACCCCTTCCGGCCAAACAGGGGGCTCACAATAATTCACCCCTCCACTTT. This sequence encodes CASSPLPAKQGAHNNSPLHF.

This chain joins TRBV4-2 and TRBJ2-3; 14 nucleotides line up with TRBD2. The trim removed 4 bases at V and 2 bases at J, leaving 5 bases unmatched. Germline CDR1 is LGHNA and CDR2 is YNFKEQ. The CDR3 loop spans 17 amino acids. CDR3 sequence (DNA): TGTGCCAGCAGCCTCGGGACTAGCGGGGGCCTCACAGATACGCAGTATTTT. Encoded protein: CASSLGTSGGLTDTQYF.

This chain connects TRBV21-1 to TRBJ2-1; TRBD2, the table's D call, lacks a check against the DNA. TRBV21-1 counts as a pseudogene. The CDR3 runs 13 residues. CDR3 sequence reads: CARKRGLYNEQFF. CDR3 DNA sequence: TGTGCCAGAAAGCGGGGGCTCTACAATGAGCAGTTCTTC.

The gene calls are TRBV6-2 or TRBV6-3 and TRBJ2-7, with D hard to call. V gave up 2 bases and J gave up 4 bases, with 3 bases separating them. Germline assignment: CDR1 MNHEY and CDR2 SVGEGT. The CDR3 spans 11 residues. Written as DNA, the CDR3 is TGTGCCAGCAGTTACATGTACGAGCAGTACTTC. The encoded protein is CASSYMYEQYF.

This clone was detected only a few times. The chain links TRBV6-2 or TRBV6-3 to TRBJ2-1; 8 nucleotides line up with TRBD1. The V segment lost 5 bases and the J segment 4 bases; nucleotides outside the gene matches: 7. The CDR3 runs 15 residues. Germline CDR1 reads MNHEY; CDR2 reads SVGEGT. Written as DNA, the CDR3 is TGTGCCAGCAGTGACCGGGACAGGATTTACAATGAGCAGTTCTTC. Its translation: CASSDRDRIYNEQFF.

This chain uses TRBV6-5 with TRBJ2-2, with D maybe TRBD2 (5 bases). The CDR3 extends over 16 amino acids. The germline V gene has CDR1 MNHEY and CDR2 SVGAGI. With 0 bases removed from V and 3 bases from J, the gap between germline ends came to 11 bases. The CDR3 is CASSYSTRAHTGELFF. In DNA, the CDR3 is TGTGCCAGCAGTTACTCGACGAGGGCTCACACCGGGGAGCTGTTTTTT.

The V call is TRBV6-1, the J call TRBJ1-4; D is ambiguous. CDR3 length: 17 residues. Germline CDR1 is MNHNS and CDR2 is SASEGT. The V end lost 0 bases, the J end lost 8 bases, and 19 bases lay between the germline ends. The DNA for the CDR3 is TGTGCCAGCAGTGAAGCTTTCTTCCGAATCCAAGGGGAAAAACTGTTTTTT. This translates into CASSEAFFRIQGEKLFF.

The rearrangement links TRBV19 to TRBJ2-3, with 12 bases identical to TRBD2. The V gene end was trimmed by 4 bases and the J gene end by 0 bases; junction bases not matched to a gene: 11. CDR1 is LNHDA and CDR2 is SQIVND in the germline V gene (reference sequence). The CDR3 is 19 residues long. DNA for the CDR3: TGTGCCAGTAGTACCAAACCCGGACTAGCGGGGACTAGCACAGATACGCAGTATTTT. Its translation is CASSTKPGLAGTSTDTQYF.